This TCR beta chain was obtained from a study of T cells in Graves' hyperthyroidism and ophthalmopathy. Background on the study: Peripheral blood was collected at initial diagnosis, before any treatment.

Researchers amplified the TCR beta CDR3 regions from RNA transcripts. The HTBI primer set was used in a first-round RT-PCR of the TCR CDR3. TCRdb re-called the multiplex PCR reads through MiXCR, storing one row per CDR3 protein. In the table there are over 350,000 distinct CDR3 sequences, about 15% of which are singletons. Overall study results and limits: Ophthalmopathy stood apart from stable hyperthyroidism in a 13 V-J model.

Isolation of PBMCs was performed on 9.5 to 10 ml fresh peripheral blood. This clonotype was seen at least ten times. Its antigen is not known. Germline V gene sequence: CDR1 SGHRS, CDR2 YFSETQ. Unmatched junction bases numbered 5, after V lost 4 bases and J lost 4 bases. CDR3 length: 13 amino acids. Specimen: blood. V and J are TRBV5-1 and TRBJ2-7, with 7 bases lining up with TRBD2. This receptor was obtained from a man aged 18 to 29 with Graves' ophthalmopathy. CDR3 amino acids: CASSPSGAYEQYF. The CDR3 DNA is TGCGCCAGCAGCCCCAGCGGGGCTTACGAGCAGTACTTC.